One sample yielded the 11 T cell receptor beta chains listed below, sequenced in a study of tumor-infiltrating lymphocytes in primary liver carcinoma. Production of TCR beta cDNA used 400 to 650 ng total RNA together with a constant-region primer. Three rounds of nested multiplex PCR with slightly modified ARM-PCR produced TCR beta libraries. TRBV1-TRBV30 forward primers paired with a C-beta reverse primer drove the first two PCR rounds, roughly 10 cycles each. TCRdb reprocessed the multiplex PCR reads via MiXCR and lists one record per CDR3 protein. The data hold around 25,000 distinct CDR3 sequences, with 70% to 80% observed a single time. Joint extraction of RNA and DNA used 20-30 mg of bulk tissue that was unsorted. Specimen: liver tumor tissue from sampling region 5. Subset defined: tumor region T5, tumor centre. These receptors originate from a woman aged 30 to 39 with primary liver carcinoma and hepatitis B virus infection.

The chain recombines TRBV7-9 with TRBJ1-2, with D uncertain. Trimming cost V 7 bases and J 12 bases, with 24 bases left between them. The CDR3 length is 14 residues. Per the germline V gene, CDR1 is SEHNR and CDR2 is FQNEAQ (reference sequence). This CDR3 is CASNAGSGNYAHTF. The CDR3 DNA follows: TGTGCCAGCAATGCGGGTTCGGGTAACTATGCCCACACCTTC.

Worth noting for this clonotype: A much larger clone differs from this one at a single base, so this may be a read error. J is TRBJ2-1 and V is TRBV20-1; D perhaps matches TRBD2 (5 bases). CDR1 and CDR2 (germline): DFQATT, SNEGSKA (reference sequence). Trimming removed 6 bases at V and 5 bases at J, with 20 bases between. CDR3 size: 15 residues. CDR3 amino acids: CSALLPRGIDNEQFF. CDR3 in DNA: TGCAGTGCCCTCTTGCCTCGAGGGATTGACAATGAGCAGTTCTTC.

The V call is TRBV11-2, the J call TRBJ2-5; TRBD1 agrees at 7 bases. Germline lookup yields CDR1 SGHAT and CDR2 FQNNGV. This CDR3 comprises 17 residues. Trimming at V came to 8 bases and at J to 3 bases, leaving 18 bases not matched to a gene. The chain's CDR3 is CASCPSGQVVGKETQYF. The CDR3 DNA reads TGTGCCAGCTGCCCCTCTGGACAGGTAGTTGGGAAAGAGACCCAGTACTTC.

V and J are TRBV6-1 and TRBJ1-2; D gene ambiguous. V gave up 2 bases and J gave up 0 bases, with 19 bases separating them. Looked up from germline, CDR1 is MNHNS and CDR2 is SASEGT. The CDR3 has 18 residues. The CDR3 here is CASSERFLALGSNYGYTF. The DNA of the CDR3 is TGTGCCAGCAGTGAACGCTTCCTGGCCCTTGGATCTAACTATGGCTACACCTTC.

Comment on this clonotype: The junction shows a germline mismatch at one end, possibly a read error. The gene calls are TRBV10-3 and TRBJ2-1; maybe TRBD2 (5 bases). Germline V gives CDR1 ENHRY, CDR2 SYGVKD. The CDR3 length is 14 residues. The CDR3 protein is CAISPTTTRDERFF. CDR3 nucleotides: TGTGCCATCAGTCCTACGACGACCCGGGATGAGCGGTTCTTC.

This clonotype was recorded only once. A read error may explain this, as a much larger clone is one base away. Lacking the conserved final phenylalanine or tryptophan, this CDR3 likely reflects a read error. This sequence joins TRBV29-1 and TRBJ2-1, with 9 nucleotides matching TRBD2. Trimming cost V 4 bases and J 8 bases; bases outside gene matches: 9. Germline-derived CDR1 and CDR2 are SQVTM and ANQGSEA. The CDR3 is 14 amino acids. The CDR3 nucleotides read TGCAGCGTTGGGCACTTAGCGGGAGCCGATGAGCAGTTCCTC. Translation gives CSVGHLAGADEQFL.

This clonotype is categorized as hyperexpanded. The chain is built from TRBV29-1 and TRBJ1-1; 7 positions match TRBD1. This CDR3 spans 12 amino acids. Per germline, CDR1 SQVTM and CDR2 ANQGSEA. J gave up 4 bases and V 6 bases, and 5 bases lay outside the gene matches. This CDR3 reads CSVETGSTEAFF. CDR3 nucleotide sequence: TGCAGCGTCGAGACAGGGAGCACTGAAGCTTTCTTT.

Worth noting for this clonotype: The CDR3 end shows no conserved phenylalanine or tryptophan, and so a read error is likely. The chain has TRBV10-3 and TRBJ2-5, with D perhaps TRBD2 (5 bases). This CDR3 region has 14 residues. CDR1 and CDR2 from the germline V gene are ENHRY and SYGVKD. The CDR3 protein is CVISDGVAQETQYL. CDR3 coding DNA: TGTGTCATCAGTGACGGGGTCGCACAAGAGACCCAGTACCTC.

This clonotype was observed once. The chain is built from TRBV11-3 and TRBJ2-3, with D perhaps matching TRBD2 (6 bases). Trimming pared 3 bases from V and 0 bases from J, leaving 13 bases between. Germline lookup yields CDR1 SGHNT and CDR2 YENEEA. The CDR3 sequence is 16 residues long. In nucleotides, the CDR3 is TGTGCCAGCAGCTTCTGGAGCGGGCGAAGCACAGATACGCAGTATTTT. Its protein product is CASSFWSGRSTDTQYF. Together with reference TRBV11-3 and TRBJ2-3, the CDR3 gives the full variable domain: EAGVVQSPRYKIIEKKQPVAFWCNPISGHNTLYWYLQNLGQGPELLIRYENEEAVDDSQLPKDRFSAERLKGVDSTLKIQPAELGDSAVYLCASSFWSGRSTDTQYFGPGTRLTVL.

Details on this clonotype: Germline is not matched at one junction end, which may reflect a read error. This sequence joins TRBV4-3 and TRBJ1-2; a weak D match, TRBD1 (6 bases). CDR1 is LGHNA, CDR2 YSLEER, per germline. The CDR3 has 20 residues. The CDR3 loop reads CASSQGEGRGRTAANNGYTF. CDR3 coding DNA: TGCGCCAGCAGCCAAGGCGAAGGAAGGGGGAGGACCGCTGCTAACAATGGCTACACCTTC.

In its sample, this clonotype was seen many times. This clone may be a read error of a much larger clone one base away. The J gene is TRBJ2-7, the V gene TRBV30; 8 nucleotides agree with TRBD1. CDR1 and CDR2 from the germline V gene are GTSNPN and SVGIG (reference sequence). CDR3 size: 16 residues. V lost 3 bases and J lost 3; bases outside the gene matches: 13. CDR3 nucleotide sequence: TGTGCCTGGAGGCCCACCGGACAGGGCTATCTCTACGAGCAGTACTTC. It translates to CAWRPTGQGYLYEQYF.